This T cell receptor beta chain was captured in a study of T cell responses to AZD1222 COVID-19 vaccine. Sequencing used immunoSEQ multiplex PCR; TCRdb keeps in-frame clones, though not all of them. The sample lists 70,000 to 85,000 clones, more than 80% seen once, with 2.5% in the top ten. Germline V gene lookup returns CDR1 SQVTM and CDR2 ANQGSEA. The CDR3 sequence is 15 residues long. J was trimmed by 1 base and V by 3 bases; bases with no gene match: 6. The sequence came from an adult in good health. The rearrangement joins TRBV29-1 to TRBJ1-1; 9 bases align to TRBD1. Source: peripheral blood, taken on day 0 of AZD1222 vaccination. The CDR3 nucleotides read TGCAGCGTTGAGAGGGACAGGGCAACGAACACTGAAGCTTTCTTT. Its translation: CSVERDRATNTEAFF.